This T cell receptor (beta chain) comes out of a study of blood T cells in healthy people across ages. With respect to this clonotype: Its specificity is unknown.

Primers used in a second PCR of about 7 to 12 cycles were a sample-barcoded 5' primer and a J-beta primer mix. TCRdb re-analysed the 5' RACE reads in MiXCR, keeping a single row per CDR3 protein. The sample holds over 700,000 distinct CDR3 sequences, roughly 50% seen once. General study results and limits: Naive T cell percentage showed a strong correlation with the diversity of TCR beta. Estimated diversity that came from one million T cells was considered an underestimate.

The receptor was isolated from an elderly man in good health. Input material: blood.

As DNA, the CDR3 is TGCGCCAGCAGTGAGTTTTTCAATGAGCAGTTCTTC. Translating it yields CASSEFFNEQFF. The chain has TRBV10-2 and TRBJ2-1; D ambiguous. Trimming cost V 1 base and J 6 bases, with 4 bases left between them. In germline, CDR1 is WSHSY, CDR2 SAAADI. CDR3 length: 12 amino acids.